These 18 T cell receptor beta chains were sequenced from one sample in a study of cytomegalovirus exposure and HLA in healthy donors. The study ran its PCR with 60 Vbeta and 13 Jbeta primers. Clones were sequenced by immunoSEQ multiplex PCR, and TCRdb holds only the in-frame ones, with some missing. The data hold about 78,000 clones, with 72% observed a single time. The sample consisted of PBMCs. The receptors shown here come from a woman aged 40 to 55 in good health and CMV-seropositive.

The chain carries TRBV7-8 and TRBJ2-7; 8 bases agree with TRBD1. Germline CDR1 reads SGHVS; CDR2 reads FQNEAQ. With V trimmed by 5 bases and J by 5 bases, 11 bases remained unmatched. This CDR3 region has 15 residues. This chain's CDR3 is CASSPRTGTGDEQYF. The CDR3 DNA reads as TGTGCCAGCAGCCCGCGGACAGGGACGGGTGACGAGCAGTACTTC.

The chain couples TRBV30 to TRBJ1-4, with a possible D match to TRBD1 (6 bases). CDR3 length: 13 residues. V lost 8 bases, J lost 7 bases, and 17 bases lay in between. Germline V gene sequence: CDR1 GTSNPN, CDR2 SVGIG (reference sequence). The chain's CDR3 is CAGHRVLGEKLFF. CDR3 DNA: TGTGCCGGGCACAGGGTTCTCGGTGAAAAACTGTTTTTT.

This chain links TRBV4-2 with TRBJ1-2; 7 positions agree with TRBD1. This CDR3 contains 14 residues. Unmatched junction bases numbered 2, after V lost 4 bases and J lost 0 bases. Germline CDR1 LGHNA, CDR2 YNFKEQ. The CDR3 bases are TGTGCCAGCAGCCCAGGGACAGCTAACTATGGCTACACCTTC. Its protein product is CASSPGTANYGYTF.

This sequence joins TRBV27 and TRBJ1-5; no clear D gene. Trimming removed 5 bases at V and 4 bases at J, with 21 bases between. The germline gives CDR1 MNHEY, CDR2 SMNVEV (reference sequence). The CDR3 is made up of 17 amino acids. In DNA form, the CDR3 reads TGTGCCAGCAGTCACACAAGAGGCGGCTTGAGTAATCAGCCCCAGCATTTT. Amino acids: CASSHTRGGLSNQPQHF.

The chain has TRBV5-1 and TRBJ1-1; TRBD1 agrees at 7 bases. Looked up from germline, CDR1 is SGHRS and CDR2 is YFSETQ. The CDR3 contains 14 residues. With V trimmed by 4 bases and J by 0 bases, 3 bases remained unmatched. This chain's CDR3 is CASSKGQMNTEAFF. The CDR3 region has the DNA TGCGCCAGCAGCAAGGGACAGATGAACACTGAAGCTTTCTTT.

Only a few counts were recorded for this clone. This rearrangement joins TRBV15 to TRBJ2-2; TRBD2 might be the D (5 bases). From germline, CDR1 is LNHNV and CDR2 YYDKDF (reference sequence). The CDR3 spans 15 residues. Trimming stripped 5 bases from V and 2 bases from J, with 12 bases between. CDR3 DNA: TGTGCCACCAGCCCCGGACTGCTAAACACCGGGGAGCTGTTTTTT. Translating gives CATSPGLLNTGELFF.

As concerns this clone: The junction departs from the called germline gene at one end, perhaps through a read error. The sample contains more than one DNA sequence encoding this CDR3. This rearrangement joins TRBV25-1 to TRBJ2-2; 10 positions match TRBD2. The CDR3 consists of 14 residues. CDR1 MGHDK and CDR2 SYGVNS come from the germline V gene. In DNA form, the CDR3 reads TGTGCCAGCAGTGTTAGCGGGGGGACCGGGGAGCTGTTCTTT. Amino acid sequence: CASSVSGGTGELFF.

The V call is TRBV11-3, the J call TRBJ2-1; 7 nucleotides agree with TRBD2. Looked up from germline, CDR1 is SGHNT and CDR2 is YENEEA. This CDR3 contains 15 residues. J lost 7 bases, V lost 0 bases, and 6 bases had no gene match. The CDR3 loop reads CASSLDVGGGNEQFF. CDR3 DNA sequence: TGTGCCAGCAGCTTAGACGTGGGCGGGGGTAATGAGCAGTTCTTC.

The V and J genes are TRBV7-9 and TRBJ1-1; perhaps TRBD1 as D (5 bases). V dropped 6 bases and J dropped 10 bases, with 15 bases sitting between them. The germline V gene has CDR1 SEHNR and CDR2 FQNEAQ (reference sequence). The CDR3 loop spans 12 amino acids. In DNA, the CDR3 is TGTGCCAGCAGTCTAGGGGATTTCAGAGCTTTCTTT. Protein sequence: CASSLGDFRAFF.

V and J are TRBV11-2 and TRBJ1-1; D unclear. In germline, CDR1 is SGHAT, CDR2 FQNNGV. The CDR3 is made up of 13 amino acids. Trimming pared 5 bases from V and 6 bases from J, leaving 13 bases between. CDR3 amino acids: CASSPQLGSEAFF. CDR3 nucleotides: TGTGCCAGCAGCCCCCAATTGGGCTCTGAAGCTTTCTTT. Drawing the rest from reference TRBV11-2 and TRBJ1-1, the complete variable domain is EAGVAQSPRYKIIEKRQSVAFWCNPISGHATLYWYQQILGQGPKLLIQFQNNGVVDDSQLPKDRFSAERLKGVDSTLKIQPAKLEDSAVYLCASSPQLGSEAFFGQGTRLTVV.

The chain has TRBV29-1 and TRBJ2-7, with 8 bases identical to TRBD2. Germline V CDR1 and CDR2: SQVTM, ANQGSEA. V was pared by 3 bases and J by 3 bases, with 7 bases of the junction left unmatched. This CDR3 region has 14 residues. This CDR3 is CSVDGGGGGYEQYF. CDR3 coding DNA: TGCAGCGTTGACGGGGGGGGAGGAGGCTACGAGCAGTACTTC.

V is TRBV27 and J is TRBJ1-5, with a possible D match to TRBD1 (5 bases). In germline, CDR1 is MNHEY, CDR2 SMNVEV (reference sequence). V was clipped by 6 bases and J by 0 bases, with 12 bases between them. This CDR3 comprises 15 residues. CDR3 nucleotide sequence: TGTGCCAGCAGGGCAGGGTTTTATAGCAATCAGCCCCAGCATTTT. This encodes CASRAGFYSNQPQHF.

This chain uses TRBV20-1 with TRBJ2-3; D gene unclear. The length of the CDR3 is 11 residues. Germline V gene data show CDR1 as DFQATT and CDR2 as SNEGSKA (reference sequence). V was cut by 3 bases and J by 6 bases, with 7 bases left in between. CDR3 loop: CSASLSDTQYF. For the CDR3, the DNA is TGCAGTGCTAGTCTAAGCGATACGCAGTATTTT.

This rearrangement joins TRBV9 to TRBJ1-4; perhaps TRBD1 as D (5 bases). Germline values: CDR1 SGDLS, CDR2 YYNGEE. This CDR3 has 14 residues. Trimming left V 4 bases short and J 8 bases short, with 15 bases between. The CDR3 here is CASSTPGGSEKLFF. In DNA, the CDR3 is TGTGCCAGCAGCACCCCGGGGGGATCGGAAAAACTGTTTTTT.

This clone was recorded a few times. The chain uses TRBV5-6 and TRBJ1-4, with D tentatively TRBD1 (6 bases). Trimming pared 2 bases from V and 8 bases from J, leaving 13 bases between. CDR1 is SGHDT and CDR2 is YYEEEE in the germline V gene. The CDR3 is 14 residues long. The CDR3 bases are TGTGCCAGCAGCTTTAAAGACAGGAAGGAAAAACTGTTTTTT. This gives the protein CASSFKDRKEKLFF.

This clone was counted ten times or more. V is TRBV4-1 and J is TRBJ1-1; tentatively, D is TRBD1 (6 bases). Germline CDR1 reads MGHRA; CDR2 reads YSYEKL. The V end lost 7 bases, the J end lost 6 bases, and 15 bases lay between the germline ends. This CDR3 has 13 residues. DNA for the CDR3: TGCGCCAGCAAGGCAGGGGATTTTGCTGAAGCTTTCTTT. Amino acids: CASKAGDFAEAFF.

Only a few counts were recorded for this clone. V is TRBV2 and J is TRBJ2-1; TRBD2 matches 7 bases. V shed 1 base, J shed 9 bases, and the junction held 12 bases outside the gene matches. In germline, CDR1 is SNHLY, CDR2 FYNNEI. The CDR3 length is 16 residues. The CDR3 spells CASSEVGEGPAGEQFF. CDR3 DNA sequence: TGTGCCAGCAGTGAAGTTGGGGAGGGCCCGGCGGGTGAGCAGTTCTTC.

The V call is TRBV9, the J call TRBJ2-7; 7 nucleotides line up with TRBD1. V was pared by 4 bases and J by 3 bases, with 10 bases of the junction left unmatched. CDR1 is SGDLS, CDR2 YYNGEE, per germline. The CDR3 extends over 15 amino acids. CDR3 in DNA: TGTGCCAGCAGCTTGACAGGGACGTCTATCTACGAGCAGTACTTC. Translated, it gives CASSLTGTSIYEQYF.